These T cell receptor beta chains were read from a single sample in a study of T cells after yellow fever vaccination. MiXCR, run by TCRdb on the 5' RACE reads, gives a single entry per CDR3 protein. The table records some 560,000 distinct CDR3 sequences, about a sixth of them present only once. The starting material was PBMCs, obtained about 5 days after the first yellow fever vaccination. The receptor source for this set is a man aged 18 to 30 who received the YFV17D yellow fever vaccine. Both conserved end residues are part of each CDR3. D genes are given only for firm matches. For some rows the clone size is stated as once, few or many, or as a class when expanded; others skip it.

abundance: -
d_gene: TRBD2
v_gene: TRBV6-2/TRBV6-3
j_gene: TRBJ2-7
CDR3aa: CASSYASGGSSYEQYF
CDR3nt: TGTGCCAGCAGTTATGCAAGCGGGGGTAGCTCCTACGAGCAGTACTTC

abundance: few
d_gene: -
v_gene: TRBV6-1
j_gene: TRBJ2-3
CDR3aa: CASSRPGQLDTQYF
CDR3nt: TGTGCCAGCAGCCGCCCGGGGCAGTTAGATACGCAGTATTTT

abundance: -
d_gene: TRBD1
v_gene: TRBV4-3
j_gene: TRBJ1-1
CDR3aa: CASSQDWTGENTEAFF
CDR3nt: TGCGCCAGCAGCCAAGATTGGACAGGGGAGAACACTGAAGCTTTCTTT

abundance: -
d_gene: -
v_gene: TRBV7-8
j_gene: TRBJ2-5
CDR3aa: CASSTGFPRETQYF
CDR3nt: TGTGCCAGCAGCACGGGATTCCCTAGGGAGACCCAGTACTTC

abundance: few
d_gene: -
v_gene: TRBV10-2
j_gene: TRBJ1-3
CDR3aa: CASSESTGSGNTIYF
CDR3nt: TGCGCCAGCAGTGAGTCCACAGGGTCAGGAAACACCATATATTTT

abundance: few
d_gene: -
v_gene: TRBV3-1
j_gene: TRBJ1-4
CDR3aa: CASSQQVGTNEKLFF
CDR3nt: TGTGCCAGCAGCCAGCAGGTCGGAACTAATGAAAAACTGTTTTTT

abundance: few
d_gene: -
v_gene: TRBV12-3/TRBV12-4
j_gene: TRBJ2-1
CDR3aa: CASTPGSSYNEQFF
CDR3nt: TGTGCCAGCACCCCCGGGAGCTCCTACAATGAGCAGTTCTTC

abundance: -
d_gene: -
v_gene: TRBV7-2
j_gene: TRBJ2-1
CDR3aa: CASSLVSGEHNEQFF
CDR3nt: TGTGCCAGCAGCTTAGTGTCAGGGGAACACAATGAGCAGTTCTTC

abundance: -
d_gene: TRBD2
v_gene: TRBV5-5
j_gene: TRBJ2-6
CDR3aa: CASSWGGSGANVLTF
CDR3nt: TGTGCCAGCAGCTGGGGGGGCTCTGGGGCCAACGTCCTGACTTTC

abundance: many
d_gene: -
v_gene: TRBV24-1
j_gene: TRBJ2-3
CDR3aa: CATSDSGTASTDTQYF
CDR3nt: TGTGCCACCAGTGATTCGGGGACGGCTAGCACAGATACGCAGTATTTT

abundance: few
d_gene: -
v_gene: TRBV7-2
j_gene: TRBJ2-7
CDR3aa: CASSLFLGGSYEQYF
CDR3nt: TGTGCCAGCAGCCTATTTCTGGGAGGCTCCTACGAGCAGTACTTC

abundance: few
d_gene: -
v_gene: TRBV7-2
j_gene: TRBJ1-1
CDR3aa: CASSLGVQGSTEAFF
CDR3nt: TGTGCCAGCAGCCTAGGGGTTCAGGGAAGCACTGAAGCTTTCTTT

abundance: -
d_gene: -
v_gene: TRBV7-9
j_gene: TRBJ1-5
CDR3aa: CASSPDHGDSNQPLHF
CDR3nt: TGTGCCAGCAGCCCGGATCACGGTGATAGCAATCAGCCCCTGCATTTT

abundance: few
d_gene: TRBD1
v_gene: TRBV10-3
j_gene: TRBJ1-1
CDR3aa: CAIRANRQGEGTEAFF
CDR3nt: TGTGCCATCAGGGCCAACCGACAGGGGGAAGGCACTGAAGCTTTCTTT

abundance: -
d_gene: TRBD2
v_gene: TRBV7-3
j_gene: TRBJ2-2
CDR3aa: CASSPQTSAGELFF
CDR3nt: TGTGCCAGCAGCCCACAAACTAGCGCCGGGGAGCTGTTTTTT

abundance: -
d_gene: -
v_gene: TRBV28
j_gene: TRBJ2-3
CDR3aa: CASTHRGYGTQYF
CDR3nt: TGTGCCAGCACCCACCGGGGGTATGGTACGCAGTATTTT

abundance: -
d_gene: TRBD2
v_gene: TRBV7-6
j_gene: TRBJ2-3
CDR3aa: CASRLSSGGAADTQYF
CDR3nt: TGTGCCAGCAGACTCTCTAGCGGGGGGGCCGCAGATACGCAGTATTTT

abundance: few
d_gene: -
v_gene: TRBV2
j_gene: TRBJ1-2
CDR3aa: CASSEREGSYGYTF
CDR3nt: TGTGCCAGCAGCGAAAGGGAGGGATCCTATGGCTACACCTTC

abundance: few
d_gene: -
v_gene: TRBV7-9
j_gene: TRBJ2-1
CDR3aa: CASSFGDALREQFF
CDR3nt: TGTGCCAGCAGCTTTGGAGACGCCCTCCGCGAGCAGTTCTTC

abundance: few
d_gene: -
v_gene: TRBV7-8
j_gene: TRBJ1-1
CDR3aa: CASSPRWNTEAFF
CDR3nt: TGTGCCAGCAGCCCCCGCTGGAACACTGAAGCTTTCTTT

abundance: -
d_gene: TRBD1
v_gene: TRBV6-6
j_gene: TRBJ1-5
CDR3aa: CASSRTGPMSF
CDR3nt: TGTGCCAGCAGCCGGACAGGGCCTATGTCTTTT

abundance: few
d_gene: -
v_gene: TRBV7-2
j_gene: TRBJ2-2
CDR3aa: CASSHGGELFF
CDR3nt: TGTGCCAGCAGCCACGGCGGGGAGCTGTTTTTT

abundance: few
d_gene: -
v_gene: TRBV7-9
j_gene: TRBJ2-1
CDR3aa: CAGQNLYGGNEQFF
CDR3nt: TGTGCCGGTCAGAATCTTTACGGGGGCAATGAGCAGTTCTTC

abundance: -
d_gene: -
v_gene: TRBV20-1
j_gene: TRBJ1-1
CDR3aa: CSARQDRETEAFF
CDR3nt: TGCAGTGCTCGACAGGACAGAGAAACTGAAGCTTTCTTT

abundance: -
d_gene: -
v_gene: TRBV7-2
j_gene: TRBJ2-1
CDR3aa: CASSFTPGNNEQFF
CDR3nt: TGTGCCAGCAGCTTCACTCCAGGGAACAATGAGCAGTTCTTC

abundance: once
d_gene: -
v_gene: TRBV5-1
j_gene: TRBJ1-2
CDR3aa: CASSLATAGVEGYTF
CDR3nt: TGCGCCAGCAGCTTGGCCACCGCAGGGGTTGAAGGCTACACCTTC

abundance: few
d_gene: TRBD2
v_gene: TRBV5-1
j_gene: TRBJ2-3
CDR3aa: CASSLALAGGRTDTQYF
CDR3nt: TGCGCCAGCAGCTTGGCGCTAGCGGGGGGCCGCACAGATACGCAGTATTTT

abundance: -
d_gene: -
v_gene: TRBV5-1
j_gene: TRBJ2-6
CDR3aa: CASSLNKAGANVLTF
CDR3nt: TGCGCCAGCAGCTTAAACAAGGCTGGGGCCAACGTCCTGACTTTC

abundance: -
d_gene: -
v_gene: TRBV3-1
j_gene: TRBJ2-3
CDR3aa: CASSLGLRGTDTQYF
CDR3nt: TGTGCCAGCAGCCTGGGACTGAGGGGCACAGATACGCAGTATTTT

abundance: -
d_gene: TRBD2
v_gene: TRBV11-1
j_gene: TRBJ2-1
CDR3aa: CASSLTLGLAGGYNEQFF
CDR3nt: TGTGCCAGCAGCTTAACCTTGGGACTAGCGGGGGGCTACAATGAGCAGTTCTTC

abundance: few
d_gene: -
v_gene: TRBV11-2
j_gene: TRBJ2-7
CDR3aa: CASSFTPGPSFSYEQYF
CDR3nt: TGTGCCAGCAGCTTTACCCCCGGGCCTTCTTTCTCCTACGAGCAGTACTTC

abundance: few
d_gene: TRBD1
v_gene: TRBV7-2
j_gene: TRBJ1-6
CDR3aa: CASSLPPRGYNSPLHF
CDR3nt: TGTGCCAGCAGCTTACCCCCCAGGGGGTATAATTCACCCCTCCACTTT

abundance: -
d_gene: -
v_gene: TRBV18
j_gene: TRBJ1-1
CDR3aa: CASSTLGGLRNTEAFF
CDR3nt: TGTGCCAGCTCAACCCTCGGGGGTTTGAGGAACACTGAAGCTTTCTTT

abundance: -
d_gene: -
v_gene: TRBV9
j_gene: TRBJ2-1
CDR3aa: CASSPEGRYNEQFF
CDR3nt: TGTGCCAGCAGCCCCGAAGGGCGATACAATGAGCAGTTCTTC

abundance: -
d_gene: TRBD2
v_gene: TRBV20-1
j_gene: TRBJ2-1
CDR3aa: CSAGTSGGLNEQFF
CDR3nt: TGCAGTGCGGGGACTAGCGGGGGACTCAATGAGCAGTTCTTC

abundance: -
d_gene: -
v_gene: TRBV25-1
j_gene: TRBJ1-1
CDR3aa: CASSADRLGMNTEAFF
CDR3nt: TGTGCCAGCAGTGCTGACAGGCTAGGGATGAACACTGAAGCTTTCTTT